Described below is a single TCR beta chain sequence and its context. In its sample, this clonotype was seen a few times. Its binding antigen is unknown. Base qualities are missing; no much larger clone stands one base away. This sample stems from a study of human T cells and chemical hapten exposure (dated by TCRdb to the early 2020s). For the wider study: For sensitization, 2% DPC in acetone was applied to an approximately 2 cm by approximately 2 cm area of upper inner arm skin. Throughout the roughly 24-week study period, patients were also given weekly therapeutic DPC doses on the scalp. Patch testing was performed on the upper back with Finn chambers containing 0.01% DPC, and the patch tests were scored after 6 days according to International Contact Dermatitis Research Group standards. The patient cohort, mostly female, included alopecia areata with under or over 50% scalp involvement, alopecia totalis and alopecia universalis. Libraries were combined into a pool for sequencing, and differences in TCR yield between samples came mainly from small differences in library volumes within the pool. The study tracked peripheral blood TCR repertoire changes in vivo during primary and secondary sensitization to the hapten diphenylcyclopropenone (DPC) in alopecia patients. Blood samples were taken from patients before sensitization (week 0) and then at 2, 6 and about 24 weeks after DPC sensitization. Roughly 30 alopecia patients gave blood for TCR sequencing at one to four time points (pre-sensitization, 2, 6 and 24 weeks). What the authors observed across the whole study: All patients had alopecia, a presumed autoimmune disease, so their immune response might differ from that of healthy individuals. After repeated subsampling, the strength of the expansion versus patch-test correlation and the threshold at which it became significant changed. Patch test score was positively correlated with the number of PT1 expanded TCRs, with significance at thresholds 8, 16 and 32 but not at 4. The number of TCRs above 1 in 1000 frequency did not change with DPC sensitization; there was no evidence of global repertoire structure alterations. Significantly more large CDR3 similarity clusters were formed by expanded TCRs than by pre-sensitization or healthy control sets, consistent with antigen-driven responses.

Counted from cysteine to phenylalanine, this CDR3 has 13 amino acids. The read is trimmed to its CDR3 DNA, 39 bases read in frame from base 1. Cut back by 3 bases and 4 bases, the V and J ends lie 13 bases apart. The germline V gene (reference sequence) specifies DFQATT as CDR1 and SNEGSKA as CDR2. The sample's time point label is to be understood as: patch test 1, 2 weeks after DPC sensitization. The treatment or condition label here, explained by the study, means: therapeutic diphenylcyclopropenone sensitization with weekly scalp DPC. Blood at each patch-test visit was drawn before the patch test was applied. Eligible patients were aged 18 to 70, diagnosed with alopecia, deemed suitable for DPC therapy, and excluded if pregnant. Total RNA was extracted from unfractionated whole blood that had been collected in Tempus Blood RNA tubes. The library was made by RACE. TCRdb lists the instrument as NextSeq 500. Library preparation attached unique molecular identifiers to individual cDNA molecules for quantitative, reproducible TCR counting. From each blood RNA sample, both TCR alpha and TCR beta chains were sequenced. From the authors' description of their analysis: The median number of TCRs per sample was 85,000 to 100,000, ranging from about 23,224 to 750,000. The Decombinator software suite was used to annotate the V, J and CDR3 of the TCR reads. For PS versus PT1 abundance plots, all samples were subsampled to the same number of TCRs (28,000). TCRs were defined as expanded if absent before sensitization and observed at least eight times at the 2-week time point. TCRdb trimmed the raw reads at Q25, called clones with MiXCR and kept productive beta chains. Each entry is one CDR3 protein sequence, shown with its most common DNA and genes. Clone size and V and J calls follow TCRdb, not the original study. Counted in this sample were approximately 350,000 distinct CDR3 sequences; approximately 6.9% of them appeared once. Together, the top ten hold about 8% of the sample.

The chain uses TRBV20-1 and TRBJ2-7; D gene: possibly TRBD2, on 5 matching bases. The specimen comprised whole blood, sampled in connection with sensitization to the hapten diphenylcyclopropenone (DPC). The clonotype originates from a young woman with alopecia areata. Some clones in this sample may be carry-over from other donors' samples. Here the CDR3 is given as CSASPGLGYEQYF. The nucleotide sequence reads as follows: TGCAGTGCTAGTCCAGGACTCGGGTACGAGCAGTACTTC.